This TCR beta chain was captured by sequencing in a study of identifying expanded T cells in peripheral blood. Study-level points and caveats: Across healthy donors, higher total template counts meant significantly greater two-week count variance. Technical replicates showed 0.9 to 1.5 changed clones; approximately 2 weeks around 15; four weeks 19.

About this clone itself: Its specificity is unknown.

The germline V gene encodes CDR1 KGHSH and CDR2 LQKENI. The ends were cut back, 3 bases at V and 6 bases at J, with 14 bases in the middle. CDR3 length: 14 amino acids. Healthy donors had no documented immune events, such as infections, while sampled. Assay used: immunoSEQ multiplex PCR; TCRdb lists only in-frame clones, some missing. The profile shows 60,000 to 70,000 clones, around 86% of them singletons. The sample taken for sequencing was blood. This chain connects TRBV18 to TRBJ1-2; D may be TRBD1 (5 bases). This sequence originates from a person aged 18 to 75 in good health. In nucleotides, the CDR3 is TGTGCCAGCTCACCTCTCCGGGACTCTAATGGCTACACCTTC. This gives the protein CASSPLRDSNGYTF.